This entry lists 7 T cell receptor beta chains sequenced from one sample in a study of cytomegalovirus exposure and HLA in healthy donors. Clones were read by immunoSEQ multiplex PCR, and TCRdb kept only the in-frame ones, dropping some. The table has tens of thousands of clones, around 95% seen once. The specimen was PBMCs. These receptors were collected from a man younger than 35 in good health and CMV-seronegative.

V gene TRBV7-8 combines with J gene TRBJ1-2; a weak D match, TRBD1 (5 bases). This CDR3 is built from 14 residues. The germline CDR1 and CDR2 sequences are SGHVS and FQNEAQ. Trimming pared 1 base from V and 3 bases from J, leaving 9 bases between. The CDR3 bases are TGTGCCAGCAGCTTAGTCGGGGGGGACTATGGCTACACCTTC. It specifies CASSLVGGDYGYTF.

The chain employs TRBV6-1 and TRBJ2-7, with D hard to call. CDR1 and CDR2 (germline): MNHNS, SASEGT. CDR3 length equals 13 residues. Deletions cut 3 bases from V and 3 bases from J, with 9 bases between. The CDR3 DNA is TGTGCCAGCAGTGATCCTAGATTCTACGAGCAGTACTTC. This sequence encodes CASSDPRFYEQYF.

The chain has TRBV6-5 and TRBJ2-7; 8 nucleotides agree with TRBD1. The J segment lost 5 bases and the V segment lost 6 bases, leaving 6 bases of the junction unmatched. Germline CDR1 MNHEY, CDR2 SVGAGI. The CDR3 length is 13 residues. The CDR3 reads CASRSDRVHEQYF. CDR3 in DNA: TGTGCCAGCAGATCGGACAGGGTCCACGAGCAGTACTTC.

The CDR3 is CATSRGDSYGYTF. The CDR3 DNA reads as TGTGCCACCAGCAGAGGTGATAGCTATGGCTACACCTTC. V gene TRBV15 combines with J gene TRBJ1-2; unclear D gene. Germline loops: CDR1 LNHNV, CDR2 YYDKDF (reference sequence). Trimming stripped 1 base from V and 4 bases from J, with 7 bases between. The CDR3 has 13 amino acids.

The J gene is TRBJ1-2, the V gene TRBV5-1, with 10 positions matching TRBD1. The CDR3 runs 14 residues. V was pared by 4 bases and J by 6 bases, with 6 bases of the junction left unmatched. CDR1 is SGHRS, CDR2 YFSETQ, per germline. The CDR3 is CASSLAGTGDGYTF. CDR3 in DNA: TGCGCCAGCAGCCTGGCAGGGACAGGGGATGGCTACACCTTC. The full variable domain, rest sourced from reference TRBV5-1 and TRBJ1-2, is KAGVTQTPRYLIKTRGQQVTLSCSPISGHRSVSWYQQTPGQGLQFLFEYFSETQRNKGNFPGRFSGRQFSNSRSEMNVSTLELGDSALYLCASSLAGTGDGYTFGSGTRLTVV.

This rearrangement joins TRBV28 to TRBJ1-1; D may be TRBD1 (5 bases). V gave up 6 bases and J gave up 3 bases, with 17 bases separating them. This CDR3 comprises 15 residues. Germline V gives CDR1 MDHEN, CDR2 SYDVKM. The chain's CDR3 is CASRGGQGGYTEAFF. The CDR3 nucleotides read TGTGCCAGCAGGGGAGGGCAGGGCGGATACACTGAAGCTTTCTTT.

V usage is TRBV28 and J usage is TRBJ1-1; D perhaps matches TRBD1 (5 bases). The V and J ends lost 8 bases and 7 bases respectively, with 11 bases between them. CDR3 length equals 11 residues. From germline, CDR1 is MDHEN and CDR2 SYDVKM. CDR3 amino acids: CASHKGIEAFF. DNA for the CDR3: TGTGCCAGCCATAAGGGGATTGAAGCTTTCTTT.